Below, 19 T cell receptor beta chains from the same sample are listed, as sequenced in a study of blood T cell repertoires in COVID-19. Profiled with immunoSEQ multiplex PCR; TCRdb holds only in-frame clones, not every one. The data contain about 280,000 clones, approximately 85% of them singletons. The sequencing input was peripheral blood. These receptors all stem from a young man with active or convalescent COVID-19.

This clone was seen only once. CDR3 loop: CASSIDWGLSGTDTQYF. DNA of the CDR3: TGTGCCAGTAGTATAGATTGGGGACTTTCCGGCACAGATACGCAGTATTTT. The V call is TRBV19, the J call TRBJ2-3; the D gene is possibly TRBD2 (6 bases). The germline gives CDR1 LNHDA, CDR2 SQIVND (reference sequence). This CDR3 contains 17 residues. V lost 0 bases and J lost 1, with 14 bases in between.

This clone has a single count. The rearrangement joins TRBV11-3 to TRBJ2-2; D gene unclear. The V and J ends lost 1 base and 3 bases respectively, with 6 bases between them. The CDR3 consists of 14 residues. Germline V gives CDR1 SGHNT, CDR2 YENEEA. Here the CDR3 DNA reads TGTGCCAGCAGCTTAGGTCGTGACACCGGGGAGCTGTTTTTT. Protein: CASSLGRDTGELFF. Filled out from reference TRBV11-3 and TRBJ2-2, the complete variable domain reads EAGVVQSPRYKIIEKKQPVAFWCNPISGHNTLYWYLQNLGQGPELLIRYENEEAVDDSQLPKDRFSAERLKGVDSTLKIQPAELGDSAVYLCASSLGRDTGELFFGEGSRLTVL.

This clone was picked up a small number of times. This CDR3 reads CASAVTGANSPLHF. In DNA, the CDR3 is TGTGCCAGCGCCGTGACAGGGGCTAATTCACCCCTCCACTTT. The chain couples TRBV6-5 to TRBJ1-6, with 8 positions matching TRBD1. The germline CDR1 and CDR2 sequences are MNHEY and SVGAGI. The CDR3 totals 14 residues. The junction had 6 bases not matched to a gene; V was cut back by 8 bases and J by 6 bases.

The gene calls are TRBV9 and TRBJ2-7, with 8 bases identical to TRBD1. This CDR3 is 17 amino acids long. Germline V CDR1 and CDR2: SGDLS, YYNGEE. Trimming cost V 4 bases and J 5 bases; bases outside gene matches: 17. In DNA form, the CDR3 reads TGTGCCAGCAGCTCATGGGGTCCGGGACAGGTAAGAGACGAGCAGTACTTC. Translating it yields CASSSWGPGQVRDEQYF.

CDR3 residues: CASSQPPGQDYGYTF. The CDR3 DNA follows: TGTGCCAGCAGCCAACCGCCGGGACAGGATTATGGCTACACCTTC. This chain joins TRBV4-2 and TRBJ1-2; 8 nucleotides line up with TRBD1. Germline V gene lookup returns CDR1 LGHNA and CDR2 YNFKEQ. J lost 5 bases, V lost 2 bases, and 7 bases had no gene match. CDR3 length equals 15 residues.

V gene TRBV4-1 combines with J gene TRBJ1-1; TRBD1 is a possible D gene (6 bases). V dropped 6 bases and J dropped 4 bases, with 27 bases sitting between them. The germline V gene encodes CDR1 MGHRA and CDR2 YSYEKL. The CDR3 is made up of 18 amino acids. The CDR3 sequence is CASRTRPRDIGRVTEAFF. The CDR3 nucleotides read TGCGCCAGCAGGACCAGACCCAGGGACATCGGACGTGTCACTGAAGCTTTCTTT.

The chain uses TRBV4-1 and TRBJ1-1; D unclear. CDR3 length: 16 amino acids. CDR1 is MGHRA and CDR2 is YSYEKL in the germline V gene. The ends were cut back, 2 bases at V and 4 bases at J, with 17 bases in the middle. This CDR3 reads CASSQHPGLLLTEAFF. The CDR3 nucleotides read TGCGCCAGCAGCCAACACCCCGGTTTATTACTCACTGAAGCTTTCTTT.

The chain recombines TRBV19 with TRBJ1-2; the match to TRBD1 covers 9 bases. The CDR3 extends over 14 amino acids. The V gene end was trimmed by 6 bases and the J gene end by 8 bases; junction bases not matched to a gene: 10. Germline lookup yields CDR1 LNHDA and CDR2 SQIVND (reference sequence). CDR3 nucleotides: TGTGCCAGTAGAGAACAGGGGGCCGGGGGAGGCTACACCTTC. Translated: CASREQGAGGGYTF.

The gene calls are TRBV2 and TRBJ2-7, with 10 bases aligning to TRBD2. The germline V gene encodes CDR1 SNHLY and CDR2 FYNNEI. The CDR3 spans 16 residues. V lost 2 bases to trimming and J lost 4 bases; unmatched junction nucleotides: 8. In DNA form, the CDR3 reads TGTGCCAGCAGTGAAAATTCGTTAGCGGGGGGTTACGAGCAGTACTTC. Translated, it gives CASSENSLAGGYEQYF.

The chain is built from TRBV9 and TRBJ1-2; 7 nucleotides agree with TRBD1. Trimming cost V 1 base and J 4 bases; bases outside gene matches: 1. CDR3 length: 13 residues. Germline V CDR1 and CDR2: SGDLS, YYNGEE. CDR3 sequence reads: CASSVRTGYGYTF. DNA for the CDR3: TGTGCCAGCAGCGTACGGACAGGCTATGGCTACACCTTC.

The chain is built from TRBV27 and TRBJ1-1; maybe TRBD1 (6 bases). The CDR3 sequence is 13 residues long. The ends were cut back, 4 bases at V and 4 bases at J, with 10 bases in the middle. The germline CDR1 and CDR2 sequences are MNHEY and SMNVEV (reference sequence). The CDR3 DNA reads as TGTGCCAGCAGTTACGGGGGGGCCACTGAAGCTTTCTTT. Residues: CASSYGGATEAFF.

CDR3 protein: CASSSSDRDNEKLFF. The CDR3, as DNA: TGTGCCAGCAGCTCTTCGGACAGGGATAATGAAAAACTGTTTTTT. The V call is TRBV11-2, the J call TRBJ1-4, with 8 bases aligning to TRBD1. CDR3 length: 15 amino acids. The germline gives CDR1 SGHAT, CDR2 FQNNGV. With V trimmed by 4 bases and J by 4 bases, 5 bases remained unmatched.

The chain is built from TRBV9 and TRBJ1-3; maybe TRBD1 (6 bases). V lost 1 base and J lost 0, with 11 bases in between. Germline-derived CDR1 and CDR2 are SGDLS and YYNGEE. The CDR3 has 16 amino acids. CDR3 residues: CASSVTDSASGNTIYF. CDR3 coding DNA: TGTGCCAGCAGCGTAACGGACAGTGCCTCTGGAAACACCATATATTTT. The entire variable domain, with the rest obtained from reference TRBV9 and TRBJ1-3, is as follows: DSGVTQTPKHLITATGQRVTLRCSPRSGDLSVYWYQQSLDQGLQFLIQYYNGEERAKGNILERFSAQQFPDLHSELNLSSLELGDSALYFCASSVTDSASGNTIYFGEGSWLTVV.

As DNA, the CDR3 is TGTGCCAGCAGCCCTCCTTCCTACGAGCAGTACTTC. Residues: CASSPPSYEQYF. The V call is TRBV6-2 or TRBV6-3, the J call TRBJ2-7; D remains unclear. Germline V gene sequence: CDR1 MNHEY, CDR2 SVGEGT. This CDR3 spans 12 amino acids. The V end was cut by 6 bases, the J end by 1 base, with 7 bases between.

This chain uses TRBV2 with TRBJ2-3; TRBD2 aligns across 8 bases. J was trimmed by 5 bases and V by 6 bases; bases with no gene match: 10. The CDR3 has 15 residues. CDR1 is SNHLY and CDR2 is FYNNEI in the germline V gene. DNA of the CDR3: TGTGCCAGCAGACAACTAGCGGAGCAGGGAGATACGCAGTATTTT. Protein: CASRQLAEQGDTQYF.

The gene calls are TRBV6-2 or TRBV6-3 and TRBJ2-3; TRBD1 might be the D (6 bases). V gave up 4 bases and J gave up 4 bases, with 18 bases separating them. In germline, CDR1 is MNHEY, CDR2 SVGEGT. This CDR3 is 16 amino acids long. CDR3 protein: CASSFLKDSLADTQYF. CDR3 sequence (DNA): TGTGCCAGCAGTTTCCTGAAGGACAGTTTGGCAGATACGCAGTATTTT.

Notes on this clone: The germline gene is not matched at one end of the junction; a read error may be the cause. This chain uses TRBV3-1 (or the pseudogene TRBV3-2) with TRBJ2-7; TRBD1 is a possible D gene (6 bases). Germline CDR1 reads LGHDT; CDR2 reads YNNKEL (reference sequence). This CDR3 comprises 11 residues. This chain's CDR3 is CASSQDTGHYF. The CDR3 bases are TGTGCCAGCAGCCAAGATACGGGACACTATTTC.

The chain joins TRBV11-2 to TRBJ2-7, with 8 bases lining up with TRBD1. V trimming: 8 bases; J trimming: 0 bases; junction bases outside the gene matches: 3. CDR1 SGHAT and CDR2 FQNNGV come from the germline V gene. The CDR3 has 13 amino acids. CDR3 bases: TGTGCCAGCGGACAGGGTGGCTCCTACGAGCAGTACTTC. It specifies CASGQGGSYEQYF. The variable domain in full, completed from reference TRBV11-2 and TRBJ2-7, reads EAGVAQSPRYKIIEKRQSVAFWCNPISGHATLYWYQQILGQGPKLLIQFQNNGVVDDSQLPKDRFSAERLKGVDSTLKIQPAKLEDSAVYLCASGQGGSYEQYFGPGTRLTVT.

The rearrangement links TRBV29-1 to TRBJ1-1; possibly TRBD1 for D (6 bases). Trimming removed 6 bases from V and 6 bases from J, with 14 bases in between. Per the germline V gene, CDR1 is SQVTM and CDR2 is ANQGSEA. CDR3 size: 12 residues. In DNA, the CDR3 is TGCAGCGTCCAGGACAGTTTCGCTGAAGCTTTCTTT. This codes for CSVQDSFAEAFF.